The rows below give T cell receptor beta chains drawn from one sample of a study of T cell responses to AZD1222 COVID-19 vaccine. Sequencing used immunoSEQ multiplex PCR; TCRdb keeps in-frame clones, though not all of them. The repertoire holds 100,000 to 150,000 clones, with approximately 90% as singletons. The source was peripheral blood, collected on day 0 of AZD1222 vaccination. The source is an adult in good health. CDR3s include the opening cysteine and the closing phenylalanine or tryptophan. The D gene is left open where the match is weak. Some rows have no size entry. The others give once, few or many, or a class for an expanded clone.

. | once | TRBJ1-1 | TRBV7-3 | TGTGCCAGCAGCTTAACCTCTGGGTTCGGGAACACTGAAGCTTTCTTT | CASSLTSGFGNTEAFF
. | . | TRBJ2-2 | TRBV14 | TGTGCCAGCAGCCAAGTACCCGGGGAGCTGTTTTTT | CASSQVPGELFF
. | . | TRBJ1-6 | TRBV28 | TGTGCCAGCAGGCTTACATGGCAAAATTCACCCCTCCACTTT | CASRLTWQNSPLHF
. | . | TRBJ1-2 | TRBV28 | TGTGCCAGCAGTTTTTTTGGAGGCTACACCTTC | CASSFFGGYTF
. | . | TRBJ1-2 | TRBV7-3 | TGTGCCAGCAGCTTAGGAACAGACTATGGCTACACCTTC | CASSLGTDYGYTF
TRBD1 | . | TRBJ1-5 | TRBV5-1 | TGCGCCAGCAGCTTGGGGCAGGGGGTTGACAATCAGCCCCAGCATTTT | CASSLGQGVDNQPQHF
. | . | TRBJ1-5 | TRBV19 | TGTGCCAGTAGTATAGTTCCGGGGGAGCCCCAGCATTTT | CASSIVPGEPQHF
. | . | TRBJ2-2 | TRBV19 | TGTGCCAGTTGGGGCAGACTAAACACCGGGGAGCTGTTTTTT | CASWGRLNTGELFF
TRBD1 | . | TRBJ2-7 | TRBV27 | TGTGCCAGCAGTGGACAGGGAAAGCAGTACTTC | CASSGQGKQYF
TRBD1 | . | TRBJ1-2 | TRBV28 | TGTGCCAGCAGCCCTACAGGACAGGCTAACTATGGCTACACCTTC | CASSPTGQANYGYTF
. | . | TRBJ2-7 | TRBV4-3 | TGCGCCAGCAGCCAAGAAGCGGGGGACAGGGCCTACGAGCAGTACTTC | CASSQEAGDRAYEQYF
TRBD1 | . | TRBJ2-7 | TRBV29-1 | TGCAGCGTTGACTCCGACAGGGGAACAGACGAGCAGTACTTC | CSVDSDRGTDEQYF
TRBD1 | . | TRBJ2-7 | TRBV15 | TGTGCCACCAGCAGAGCTTATTCGGGACAGGGGGCCTACGAGCAGTACTTC | CATSRAYSGQGAYEQYF
TRBD2 | . | TRBJ2-3 | TRBV6-2/TRBV6-3 | TGTGCCAGCAGTTATAGAGCGGGGGGGGTCCCACGCACAGATACGCAGTATTTT | CASSYRAGGVPRTDTQYF
. | . | TRBJ2-3 | TRBV28 | TGTGCCAGCAGTTTGGTAAGGACAGATACGCAGTATTTT | CASSLVRTDTQYF
. | . | TRBJ2-2 | TRBV4-3 | TGCGCCAGCAGCCAAGAAGATTTTGGAGCCGGGGAGCTGTTTTTT | CASSQEDFGAGELFF
TRBD2 | . | TRBJ2-7 | TRBV9 | TGTGCCAGCAGCCCGAACACCGGGACTAGCGGGGGGGCCGAGCAGTACTTC | CASSPNTGTSGGAEQYF
. | . | TRBJ1-3 | TRBV5-8 | TGTGCCAGCAGCTTGGGTGCAGGGTCTGGAAACACCATATATTTT | CASSLGAGSGNTIYF
. | . | TRBJ2-2 | TRBV13 | TGTGCCAGCAGCTTACGGATAGCGCGACCCGGGGAGCTGTTTTTT | CASSLRIARPGELFF
TRBD2 | . | TRBJ2-7 | TRBV4-1 | TGCGCCAGCAGCCACATAGCGGGGGGTTCCTACGAGCAGTACTTC | CASSHIAGGSYEQYF
TRBD1 | . | TRBJ2-5 | TRBV12-3/TRBV12-4 | TGTGCCAGCAGTGCCGGGACAGCTCGGGCCCAGTACTTC | CASSAGTARAQYF
TRBD1 | once | TRBJ1-5 | TRBV9 | TGTGCCAGCAACAGGGGACCCAATCAGCCCCAGCATTTT | CASNRGPNQPQHF
. | . | TRBJ2-2 | TRBV19 | TGTGCCAGTAGTATAGTCCGCACCGGGGAGCTGTTTTTT | CASSIVRTGELFF
. | . | TRBJ1-2 | TRBV28 | TGTGCCAGCAGTTTGGCGGCGGCAGGCTATGGCTACACCTTC | CASSLAAAGYGYTF
TRBD2 | . | TRBJ2-1 | TRBV6-5 | TGTGCCAGCCCTAGCGGGGGGCAGCAGTTCTTC | CASPSGGQQFF
TRBD1 | . | TRBJ1-1 | TRBV24-1 | TGTGCCACCAGTGCGGCCAGGGGGCGGACTGAAGCTTTCTTT | CATSAARGRTEAFF
TRBD1 | . | TRBJ1-6 | TRBV27 | TGTGCCAGCATCGCTAGGACAGGGAGCAATTCACCCCTCCACTTT | CASIARTGSNSPLHF
. | . | TRBJ1-5 | TRBV28 | TGTGCCAGCCAGGGAAATCAGCCCCAGCATTTT | CASQGNQPQHF
TRBD2 | few | TRBJ2-3 | TRBV5-6 | TGTGCCAGCAGCTTCGTACTAGCGGGGAGCACAGATACGCAGTATTTT | CASSFVLAGSTDTQYF
. | . | TRBJ2-7 | TRBV12-3/TRBV12-4 | TGTGCCAGCAGTCGCGGCTCCTACGAGCAGTACTTC | CASSRGSYEQYF
. | . | TRBJ1-2 | TRBV3-1/TRBV3-2 | TGTGCCAGCAGCCAAGAATTAAACTATGGCTACACCTTC | CASSQELNYGYTF
. | . | TRBJ2-1 | TRBV11-1 | TGTGCCAGCAGCATCGCCGCGTCCTCCTACAATGAGCAGTTCTTC | CASSIAASSYNEQFF
TRBD1 | . | TRBJ2-7 | TRBV27 | TGTGCCAGCAGTTGGGGGACAGGCTCCTACGAGCAGTACTTC | CASSWGTGSYEQYF
. | . | TRBJ1-5 | TRBV2 | TGTGCCAGCAAGAGGGAGGTGAGCAATCAGCCCCAGCATTTT | CASKREVSNQPQHF
TRBD2 | . | TRBJ2-5 | TRBV4-1 | TGCGCCAGCAGCCCACTAGCGGGGGGCGGTTGGGAGACCCAGTACTTC | CASSPLAGGGWETQYF
TRBD1 | . | TRBJ2-5 | TRBV7-8 | TGTGCCAGCAGCCTCAGCAGGGGGTCGGGTCTACAGACCCAGTACTTC | CASSLSRGSGLQTQYF
. | . | TRBJ1-2 | TRBV6-2/TRBV6-3 | TGTGCCAGCAGTTACATAGGCAAAGTCTACACCTTC | CASSYIGKVYTF
TRBD2 | many | TRBJ2-1 | TRBV6-4 | TGTGCCAGCGGGACTAGCGGGGGGCAGGGCCACAATGAGCAGTTCTTC | CASGTSGGQGHNEQFF
. | once | TRBJ2-7 | TRBV7-2 | TGTGCCAGCAGCCCCGTCTCTCGGGAATACTACGAGCAGTACTTC | CASSPVSREYYEQYF
. | . | TRBJ1-6 | TRBV30 | TGTGCCTGGAGTGTACTTCGTGGATCACCCCTCCACTTT | CAWSVLRGSPLHF
. | . | TRBJ1-2 | TRBV7-8 | TGTGCCAGCAGCTTACACGGCCCGGGGGCCTATGGCTACACCTTC | CASSLHGPGAYGYTF
. | . | TRBJ1-2 | TRBV11-2 | TGTGCCAGCAGCCACCCCGGCCAGGGATCCTATGGCTACACCTTC | CASSHPGQGSYGYTF
. | . | TRBJ1-1 | TRBV30 | TGTGCCTGGAGTATGGGTAGAGACACTGAAGCTTTCTTT | CAWSMGRDTEAFF
. | . | TRBJ2-1 | TRBV30 | TGTGCCTGGAGTGTACCGGTCAGTTTATACTACAATGAGCAGTTCTTC | CAWSVPVSLYYNEQFF
. | . | TRBJ2-7 | TRBV3-1/TRBV3-2 | TGTGCCAGCAGCCAGGGCAGGACTGCCTACGAGCAGTACTTC | CASSQGRTAYEQYF
. | once | TRBJ1-4 | TRBV28 | TGTGCCAGCAGCCCCCCGGGGAGGGGTGAAAAACTGTTTTTT | CASSPPGRGEKLFF
TRBD1 | . | TRBJ1-2 | TRBV9 | TGTGCCAGCAGCCGGGGGGGACAGGGGCCGCCAGGCTACACCTTC | CASSRGGQGPPGYTF
TRBD1 | . | TRBJ2-7 | TRBV5-1 | TGCGCCAGCAGCCCCGGGGACAGGGATACCTACGAGCAGTACTTC | CASSPGDRDTYEQYF
TRBD2 | . | TRBJ2-1 | TRBV11-2 | TGTGCCAGCAGCCCGGGGACTAGCGGTGACTACAATGAGCAGTTCTTC | CASSPGTSGDYNEQFF
. | few | TRBJ1-1 | TRBV5-5 | TGTGCCAGCAGCTTTCATCTGGGGCCAAGTGACACTGAAGCTTTCTTT | CASSFHLGPSDTEAFF
TRBD2 | . | TRBJ2-1 | TRBV13 | TGTGCCAGCAGCTCCCGACTAGCGGGGGTACAATCCTACAATGAGCAGTTCTTC | CASSSRLAGVQSYNEQFF
. | . | TRBJ2-7 | TRBV6-5 | TGTGCCAGCAGTCTAGGACAGAGGGACTACGAGCAGTACTTC | CASSLGQRDYEQYF
TRBD1 | . | TRBJ1-2 | TRBV7-9 | TGTGCCAGCAGCTTAGGGGCGGACAGGGGGGACTATGGCTACACCTTC | CASSLGADRGDYGYTF
. | . | TRBJ2-7 | TRBV28 | TGTGCCAGCAGCTGGGACATTGACGGATCCTACGAGCAGTACTTC | CASSWDIDGSYEQYF
TRBD2 | . | TRBJ2-3 | TRBV4-1 | TGCGCCAGCAGCCTGGGACTAGCGGGGACCACAGATACGCAGTATTTT | CASSLGLAGTTDTQYF
. | . | TRBJ1-2 | TRBV16 | TGTGCCAGCAGCCAACAGTGGGGGTTGCCCTACACCTTC | CASSQQWGLPYTF
TRBD2 | . | TRBJ2-1 | TRBV6-4 | TGTGCCAGCAGTGACTGGGGACTAGCGGGGTTACCCTACAATGAGCAGTTCTTC | CASSDWGLAGLPYNEQFF